These 30 T cell receptor beta chains were sequenced from one sample in a study of shared T cell receptors in the human thymus. TCRdb's table, derived via immunoSEQ multiplex PCR, lists solely in-frame clones and lacks some. Of roughly 660,000 clones listed, around 87% are singletons. Separately, the same data were catalogued under a study of human thymus T cells.

What was sequenced was thymocytes. Receptors originate from a boy younger than two with a congenital heart defect.

The chain has TRBV9 and TRBJ2-1; 7 nucleotides agree with TRBD2. Germline lookup yields CDR1 SGDLS and CDR2 YYNGEE. This CDR3 is built from 15 residues. Trimming cost V 0 bases and J 7 bases; bases outside gene matches: 7. The CDR3: CASSVEREARNEQFF. Here the CDR3 DNA reads TGTGCCAGCAGCGTAGAACGGGAGGCCCGGAATGAGCAGTTCTTC.

This sequence joins TRBV6-5 and TRBJ1-5; a weak D match, TRBD1 (5 bases). Per the germline V gene, CDR1 is MNHEY and CDR2 is SVGAGI. Trimming shortened V by 5 bases and J by 4 bases, and 15 bases separated the two germline ends. The CDR3 runs 15 residues. The CDR3 loop reads CASSLSGQANQPQHF. The DNA for the CDR3 is TGTGCCAGCAGTCTCTCAGGGCAGGCTAATCAGCCCCAGCATTTT.

The chain links TRBV11-2 to TRBJ2-3; the match to TRBD2 covers 10 bases. This CDR3 is built from 17 residues. Germline loops: CDR1 SGHAT, CDR2 FQNNGV. The J segment lost 4 bases and the V segment lost 4 bases, leaving 11 bases of the junction unmatched. CDR3 amino acids: CASSSGTSAMRADTQYF. CDR3 nucleotide sequence: TGTGCCAGCAGCTCTGGGACTAGCGCGATGAGGGCAGATACGCAGTATTTT.

J is TRBJ1-5 and V is TRBV5-8, with D possibly being TRBD1 (5 bases). This CDR3 is built from 14 residues. Trimming shortened V by 4 bases and J by 7 bases, and 15 bases separated the two germline ends. The germline gives CDR1 SGHTS, CDR2 YDEGEE. This chain's CDR3 is CASSPDRFGQPQHF. The CDR3 DNA reads as TGTGCCAGCAGCCCAGACAGATTCGGACAGCCCCAGCATTTT.

The chain recombines TRBV5-8 with TRBJ2-7; D is perhaps TRBD2 (6 bases). Trimming stripped 4 bases from V and 0 bases from J, with 11 bases between. The CDR3 sequence is 14 residues long. CDR1 is SGHTS and CDR2 is YDEGEE in the germline V gene. This chain's CDR3 is CASSRIGGSYEQYF. CDR3 sequence (DNA): TGTGCCAGCAGCCGAATCGGGGGCTCCTACGAGCAGTACTTC.

The chain is built from TRBV7-9 and TRBJ2-7, with 7 bases that match TRBD2. The CDR3 totals 14 residues. V was clipped by 7 bases and J by 7 bases; unmatched bases: 13. Germline V gene sequence: CDR1 SEHNR, CDR2 FQNEAQ (reference sequence). The CDR3 here is CASTTTAGEGEQYF. For the CDR3, the DNA is TGTGCCAGCACCACAACCGCGGGGGAAGGAGAGCAGTACTTC.

This chain links TRBV5-6 with TRBJ2-7; TRBD1 aligns across 9 bases. This CDR3 has 16 amino acids. Trimming at V came to 4 bases and at J to 2 bases, leaving 10 bases not matched to a gene. The germline CDR1 and CDR2 sequences are SGHDT and YYEEEE. CDR3: CASSTNHRGPTYEQYF. DNA for the CDR3: TGTGCCAGCAGCACAAACCACAGGGGGCCCACCTACGAGCAGTACTTC.

This chain joins TRBV5-1 and TRBJ2-3; 12 bases match TRBD2. Looked up from germline, CDR1 is SGHRS and CDR2 is YFSETQ. The CDR3 is 19 residues long. Trimming cost V 0 bases and J 5 bases; bases outside gene matches: 13. The CDR3: CASSLERLAGERVGDTQYF. The DNA for the CDR3 is TGCGCCAGCAGCTTGGAGCGACTAGCGGGAGAACGGGTAGGAGATACGCAGTATTTT.

This chain links TRBV7-8 with TRBJ2-7; tentative D call: TRBD2 (6 bases). This CDR3 region has 14 residues. Germline values: CDR1 SGHVS, CDR2 FQNEAQ. V shed 5 bases and J shed 2 bases, with 13 bases lying between them. The CDR3, as DNA: TGTGCCAGCAGCGCCCCCGGGACTCCCTACGAGCAGTACTTC. It codes for CASSAPGTPYEQYF.

This chain joins TRBV15 and TRBJ2-7; 12 bases fit TRBD2. Germline assignment: CDR1 LNHNV and CDR2 YYDKDF (reference sequence). The CDR3 length is 16 residues. V shed 0 bases and J 4 bases; nucleotides not matched to a gene: 4. The CDR3 protein is CATSREGTSGQYEQYF. The CDR3 DNA is TGTGCCACCAGCAGAGAAGGGACTAGCGGGCAATACGAGCAGTACTTC.

The chain is built from TRBV4-1 and TRBJ2-7; weak D call: TRBD2 (7 bases). V was shortened by 1 base and J by 3 bases, with 10 bases between the two germline ends. The CDR3 length is 14 residues. Germline V gene lookup returns CDR1 MGHRA and CDR2 YSYEKL. Here the CDR3 reads CASSQGEGDYEQYF. DNA of the CDR3: TGCGCCAGCAGCCAAGGGGAGGGGGACTACGAGCAGTACTTC.

Note on this clone: The sample contains more than one DNA sequence encoding this CDR3. The rearrangement links TRBV27 to TRBJ2-7, with no clear D. V gave up 7 bases and J gave up 6 bases, with 16 bases separating them. CDR1 and CDR2 from the germline V gene are MNHEY and SMNVEV (reference sequence). The CDR3 is 13 amino acids. CDR3 amino acids: CASTGDSSGEQYF. For the CDR3, the DNA is TGTGCCAGCACCGGAGACTCCTCCGGCGAGCAGTACTTC.

V gene TRBV7-2 combines with J gene TRBJ2-3, with 8 bases fitting TRBD1. The CDR3 length is 16 residues. Trimming at V came to 4 bases and at J to 5 bases, leaving 11 bases not matched to a gene. From germline, CDR1 is SGHTA and CDR2 FQGNSA. The DNA of the CDR3 is TGTGCCAGCAGCTCCCGGACAGGGAAAGGTCAAGATACGCAGTATTTT. Translated: CASSSRTGKGQDTQYF.

This clone has just one count. The chain has TRBV28 and TRBJ1-4; D unresolved. The CDR3 spans 12 residues. CDR1 is MDHEN, CDR2 SYDVKM, per germline. The V and J ends lost 2 bases and 6 bases respectively, with 4 bases between them. CDR3 nucleotides: TGTGCCAGCAGTTTAACGGATGAAAAACTGTTTTTT. Translating gives CASSLTDEKLFF. Filled out from reference TRBV28 and TRBJ1-4, the complete variable domain reads DVKVTQSSRYLVKRTGEKVFLECVQDMDHENMFWYRQDPGLGLRLIYFSYDVKMKEKGDIPEGYSVSREKKERFSLILESASTNQTSMYLCASSLTDEKLFFGSGTQLSVL.

The J gene is TRBJ1-2, the V gene TRBV7-9; D is undetermined. The germline V gene has CDR1 SEHNR and CDR2 FQNEAQ (reference sequence). The V gene lost 1 base and the J gene lost 4 bases, with 16 bases spanning the gap. The CDR3 extends over 16 amino acids. The CDR3 loop reads CASSLGRMGAGYGYTF. CDR3 DNA sequence: TGTGCCAGCAGCTTAGGTCGTATGGGCGCGGGCTATGGCTACACCTTC.

The genes are TRBV30 and TRBJ2-4; TRBD1 is a possible D gene (5 bases). Germline CDR1 and CDR2: GTSNPN and SVGIG (reference sequence). V was cut by 1 base and J by 0 bases, with 16 bases left in between. The CDR3 consists of 17 residues. The CDR3 DNA follows: TGTGCCTGGAGTGAGGCAAGGGGCCAACTAGCCAAAAACATTCAGTACTTC. As protein: CAWSEARGQLAKNIQYF.

The rearrangement joins TRBV30 to TRBJ2-2, with 12 positions matching TRBD2. In germline, CDR1 is GTSNPN, CDR2 SVGIG (reference sequence). The CDR3 extends over 17 amino acids. J was trimmed by 7 bases and V by 4 bases; bases with no gene match: 13. In DNA form, the CDR3 reads TGTGCCTGGACCGTTGGGACTAGCGGGCGGGGGAACGGGGAGCTGTTTTTT. This sequence encodes CAWTVGTSGRGNGELFF. The full variable domain, in which reference TRBV30 and TRBJ2-2 provide the parts outside the CDR3, is SQTIHQWPATLVQPVGSPLSLECTVEGTSNPNLYWYRQAAGRGLQLLFYSVGIGQISSEVPQNLSASRPQDRQFILSSKKLLLSDSGFYLCAWTVGTSGRGNGELFFGEGSRLTVL.

The V call is TRBV6-4, the J call TRBJ2-3; TRBD2 matches at 8 bases. CDR3 length: 17 amino acids. Trimming took 0 bases from V and 4 from J; bases not matched to a gene: 9. Germline assignment: CDR1 MRHNA and CDR2 SNTAGT. The DNA of the CDR3 is TGTGCCAGCAGTGACTCGAGACGGGAGGGGGAGGCAGATACGCAGTATTTT. Translated, it gives CASSDSRREGEADTQYF.

The chain joins TRBV5-4 to TRBJ2-3; 9 bases line up with TRBD2. Germline CDR1 is SGHNT and CDR2 is YYREEE (reference sequence). Trimming at V came to 4 bases and at J to 4 bases, leaving 4 bases not matched to a gene. The CDR3 has 14 amino acids. CDR3 sequence reads: CASSHRTSADTQYF. DNA for the CDR3: TGTGCCAGCAGCCACCGGACTAGCGCAGATACGCAGTATTTT.

The V and J genes are TRBV27 and TRBJ2-3; TRBD1 might be the D (5 bases). CDR3 length: 14 residues. CDR1 is MNHEY and CDR2 is SMNVEV in the germline V gene (reference sequence). Trimming removed 4 bases from V and 1 base from J, with 9 bases in between. CDR3 nucleotides: TGTGCCAGCAGTTCAGGGTTTGGCACAGATACGCAGTATTTT. It translates to CASSSGFGTDTQYF.

The chain recombines TRBV2 with TRBJ2-7; no clear D gene. CDR3 length equals 14 residues. V lost 3 bases, J lost 4 bases, and 13 bases lay in between. Per germline, CDR1 SNHLY and CDR2 FYNNEI. The CDR3 DNA is TGTGCCAGCAGTGAGCATCACTCGCCGTACGAGCAGTACTTC. Its protein product is CASSEHHSPYEQYF.

This clone was recorded once. The rearrangement joins TRBV21-1 to TRBJ1-1; the listed D gene, TRBD1, was not tested against the DNA. TRBV21-1 is a documented pseudogene. This CDR3 is built from 19 residues. CDR3 amino acids: CASSLEIQNPGDMNTEAFF. The CDR3 DNA reads TGTGCCAGCAGCTTAGAGATACAGAATCCAGGGGATATGAACACTGAAGCTTTCTTT.

The rearrangement uses TRBV18 and TRBJ2-1; D unresolved. V was clipped by 2 bases and J by 10 bases, with 12 bases between them. The CDR3 covers 13 residues. Germline CDR1 and CDR2: KGHSH and LQKENI. CDR3 loop: CASSPVESLEQFF. CDR3 bases: TGTGCCAGCTCACCAGTCGAGTCACTAGAGCAGTTCTTC.

The CDR3 nucleotides are TGTGCCAGCAGCTTCAGGGGCACCTCCTACAATGAGCAGTTCTTC. Residues: CASSFRGTSYNEQFF. This chain uses TRBV5-5 with TRBJ2-1, with D possibly being TRBD1 (6 bases). Between the trimmed V and J ends, which lost 2 bases and 0 bases, there was a span of 9 bases. CDR3 size: 15 residues. Germline V CDR1 and CDR2: SGHKS, YYEKEE (reference sequence).

This chain uses TRBV5-1 with TRBJ2-5, with TRBD2 identical over 10 bases. The J call may be wrong; the DNA end is better matched by TRBJ2-7. The CDR3 spans 19 residues. Germline V gene sequence: CDR1 SGHRS, CDR2 YFSETQ. The CDR3 coding sequence is TGCGCCAGCAGCCTGGTGGGGGGGCCAGCTAGCGGGGGAGTCTACGAGCAGTACTTC. Its translation: CASSLVGGPASGGVYEQYF.

The DNA of the CDR3 is TGCGCCAGCAGCTACAGGGGATACCACTCCTACGAGCAGTACTTC. Encoded protein: CASSYRGYHSYEQYF. This chain uses TRBV5-1 with TRBJ2-7; 7 bases match TRBD1. Germline CDR1 reads SGHRS; CDR2 reads YFSETQ. The V gene end was trimmed by 3 bases and the J gene end by 0 bases; junction bases not matched to a gene: 6. The CDR3 consists of 15 residues.

The chain recombines TRBV7-8 with TRBJ1-4; maybe TRBD1 (6 bases). V shed 2 bases and J shed 7 bases, with 14 bases lying between them. CDR1 is SGHVS and CDR2 is FQNEAQ in the germline V gene. This CDR3 has 15 amino acids. The CDR3 DNA sequence: TGTGCCAGCAGCTTATTCCGGGGGGCGCGTGAAAAACTGTTTTTT. It is translated as CASSLFRGAREKLFF.

This chain links TRBV5-4 with TRBJ2-7, with TRBD2 identical over 12 bases. After removal of 3 bases from V and 2 bases from J, the junction contained 6 bases not matched to a gene. CDR1 is SGHNT and CDR2 is YYREEE in the germline V gene (reference sequence). The CDR3 runs 16 residues. CDR3 sequence (DNA): TGTGCCAGCAGCTCCCCCCGGACTAGCGGGGCCTACGAGCAGTACTTC. Translated, it gives CASSSPRTSGAYEQYF.

This clone appeared a single time. The chain uses TRBV6-5 and TRBJ1-4; 7 positions match TRBD1. J lost 4 bases, V lost 2 bases, and 4 bases had no gene match. This CDR3 is built from 15 residues. From germline, CDR1 is MNHEY and CDR2 SVGAGI. CDR3 DNA sequence: TGTGCCAGCAGTTACCGCACAGGGGTTAATGAAAAACTGTTTTTT. Protein sequence: CASSYRTGVNEKLFF.

The CDR3 protein is CASSDSGGKETQYF. The DNA for the CDR3 is TGTGCCAGCAGTGATTCAGGAGGGAAAGAGACCCAGTACTTC. The rearrangement uses TRBV6-4 and TRBJ2-5, with TRBD2 as a possible D gene (6 bases). V lost 3 bases and J lost 3, with 11 bases in between. Per the germline V gene, CDR1 is MRHNA and CDR2 is SNTAGT. The CDR3 runs 14 residues.